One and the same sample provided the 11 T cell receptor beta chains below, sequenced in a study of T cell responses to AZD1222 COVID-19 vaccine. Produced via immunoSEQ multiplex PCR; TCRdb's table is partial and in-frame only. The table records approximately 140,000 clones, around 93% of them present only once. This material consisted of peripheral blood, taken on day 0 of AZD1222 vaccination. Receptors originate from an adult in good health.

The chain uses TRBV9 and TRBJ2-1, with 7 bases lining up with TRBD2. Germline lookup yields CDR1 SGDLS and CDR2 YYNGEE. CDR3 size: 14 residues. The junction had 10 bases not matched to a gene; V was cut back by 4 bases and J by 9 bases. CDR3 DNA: TGTGCCAGCAGCCTTGGACCGCGGGAGCTTGAGCAGTTCTTC. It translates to CASSLGPRELEQFF.

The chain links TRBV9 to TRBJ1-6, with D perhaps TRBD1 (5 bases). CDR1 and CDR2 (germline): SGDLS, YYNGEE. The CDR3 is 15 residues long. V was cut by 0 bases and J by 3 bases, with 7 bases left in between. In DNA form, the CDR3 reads TGTGCCAGCAGCGTAGAACAGGTCTATAATTCACCCCTCCACTTT. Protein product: CASSVEQVYNSPLHF.

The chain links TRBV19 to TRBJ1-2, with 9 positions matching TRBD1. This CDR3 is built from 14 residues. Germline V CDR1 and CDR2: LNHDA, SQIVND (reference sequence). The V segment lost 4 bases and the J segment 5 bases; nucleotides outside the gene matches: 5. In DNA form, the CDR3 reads TGTGCCAGTAGTAACGGACAGGGGTCGTATGGCTACACCTTC. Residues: CASSNGQGSYGYTF.

The CDR3 nucleotides read TGTGCCAGCAGCTCGCCCACGGGGCCGAGGCACTATGGCTACACCTTC. This translates into CASSSPTGPRHYGYTF. The gene calls are TRBV7-2 and TRBJ1-2, with a weak D call TRBD1 (5 bases). Trimming shortened V by 4 bases and J by 3 bases, and 18 bases separated the two germline ends. The CDR3 contains 16 residues. Looked up from germline, CDR1 is SGHTA and CDR2 is FQGNSA. The full variable domain, rest sourced from reference TRBV7-2 and TRBJ1-2, is GAGVSQSPSNKVTEKGKDVELRCDPISGHTALYWYRQSLGQGLEFLIYFQGNSAPDKSGLPSDRFSAERTGGSVSTLTIQRTQQEDSAVYLCASSSPTGPRHYGYTFGSGTRLTVV.

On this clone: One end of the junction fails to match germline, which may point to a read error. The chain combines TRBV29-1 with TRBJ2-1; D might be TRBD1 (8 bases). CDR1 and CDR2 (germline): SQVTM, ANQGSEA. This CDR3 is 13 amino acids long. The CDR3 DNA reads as TGCAGCGTGGAAGCGGGACAGGCCCTGGGGCAGTTCTTC. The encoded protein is CSVEAGQALGQFF.

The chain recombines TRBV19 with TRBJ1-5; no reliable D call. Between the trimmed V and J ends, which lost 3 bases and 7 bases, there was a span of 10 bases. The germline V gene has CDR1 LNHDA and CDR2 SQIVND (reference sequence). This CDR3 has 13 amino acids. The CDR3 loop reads CASSIQSPQPQHF. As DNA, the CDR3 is TGTGCCAGTAGTATCCAGTCACCACAGCCCCAGCATTTT. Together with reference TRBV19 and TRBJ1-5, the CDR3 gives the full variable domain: DGGITQSPKYLFRKEGQNVTLSCEQNLNHDAMYWYRQDPGQGLRLIYYSQIVNDFQKGDIAEGYSVSREKKESFPLTVTSAQKNPTAFYLCASSIQSPQPQHFGDGTRLSIL.

As DNA, the CDR3 is TGTGCCAGCAGAACGTACTACGAGCAGTACTTC. Protein sequence: CASRTYYEQYF. This chain uses TRBV28 with TRBJ2-7; D not resolved. The ends were cut back, 6 bases at V and 3 bases at J, with 6 bases in the middle. Germline lookup yields CDR1 MDHEN and CDR2 SYDVKM. CDR3 length: 11 amino acids.

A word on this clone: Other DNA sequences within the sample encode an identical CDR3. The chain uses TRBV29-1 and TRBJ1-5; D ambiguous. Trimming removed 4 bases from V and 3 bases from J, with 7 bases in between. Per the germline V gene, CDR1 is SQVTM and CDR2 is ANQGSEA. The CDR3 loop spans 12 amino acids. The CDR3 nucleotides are TGCAGCGTTGGAGGCTCCAATCAGCCCCAGCATTTT. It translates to CSVGGSNQPQHF.

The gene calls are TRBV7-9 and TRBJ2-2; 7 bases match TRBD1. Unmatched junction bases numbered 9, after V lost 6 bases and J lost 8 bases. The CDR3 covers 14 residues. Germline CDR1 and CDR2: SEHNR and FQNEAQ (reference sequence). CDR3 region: CASRSTGATGELFF. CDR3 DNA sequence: TGTGCCAGCAGGTCCACAGGGGCCACAGGGGAGCTGTTTTTT.

The CDR3 loop reads CASSEWREGGYTF. The CDR3 nucleotides are TGTGCCAGCAGTGAATGGAGGGAGGGTGGCTACACCTTC. The chain has TRBV6-1 and TRBJ1-2; no firm D call. With 2 bases removed from V and 7 bases from J, the gap between germline ends came to 11 bases. This CDR3 spans 13 amino acids. From germline, CDR1 is MNHNS and CDR2 SASEGT.

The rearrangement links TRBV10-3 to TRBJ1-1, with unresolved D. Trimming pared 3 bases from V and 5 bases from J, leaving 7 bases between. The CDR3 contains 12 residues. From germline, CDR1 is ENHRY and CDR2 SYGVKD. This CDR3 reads CAISDSATEAFF. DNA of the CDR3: TGTGCCATCAGTGACTCGGCAACTGAAGCTTTCTTT.